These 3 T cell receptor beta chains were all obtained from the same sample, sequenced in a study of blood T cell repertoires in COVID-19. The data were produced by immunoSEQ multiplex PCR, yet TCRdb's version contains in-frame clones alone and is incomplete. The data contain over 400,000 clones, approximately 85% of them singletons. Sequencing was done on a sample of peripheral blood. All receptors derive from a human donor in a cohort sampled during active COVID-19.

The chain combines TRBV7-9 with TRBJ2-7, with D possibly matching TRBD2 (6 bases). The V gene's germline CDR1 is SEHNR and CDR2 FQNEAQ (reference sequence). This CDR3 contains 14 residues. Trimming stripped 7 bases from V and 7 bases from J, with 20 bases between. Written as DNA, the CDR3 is TGTGCCAGCACCATATGGGAGGCCAATAAGGAGCAGTACTTC. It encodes CASTIWEANKEQYF.

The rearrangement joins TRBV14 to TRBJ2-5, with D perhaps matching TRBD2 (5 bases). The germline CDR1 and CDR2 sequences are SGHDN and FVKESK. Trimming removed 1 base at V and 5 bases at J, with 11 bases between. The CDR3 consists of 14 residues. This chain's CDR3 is CASSQVTSIETQYF. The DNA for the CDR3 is TGTGCCAGCAGCCAAGTCACTAGTATTGAGACCCAGTACTTC. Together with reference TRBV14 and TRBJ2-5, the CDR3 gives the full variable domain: EAGVTQFPSHSVIEKGQTVTLRCDPISGHDNLYWYRRVMGKEIKFLLHFVKESKQDESGMPNNRFLAERTGGTYSTLKVQPAELEDSGVYFCASSQVTSIETQYFGPGTRLLVL.

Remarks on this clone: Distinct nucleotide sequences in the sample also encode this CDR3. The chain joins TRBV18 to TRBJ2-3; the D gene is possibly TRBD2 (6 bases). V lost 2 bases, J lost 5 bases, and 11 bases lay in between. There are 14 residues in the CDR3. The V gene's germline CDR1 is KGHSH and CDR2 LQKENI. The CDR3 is CASSPTGAGDTQYF. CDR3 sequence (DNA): TGTGCCAGCTCACCAACGGGAGCGGGAGATACGCAGTATTTT.